The rows below give T cell receptor beta chains drawn from one sample of a study of CD8+ T cells in alopecia areata. Generated by immunoSEQ multiplex PCR, the TCRdb table keeps only in-frame clones and is missing some. Among about 12,000 clones listed, about 61% were seen once. Sequencing used skin. The receptors were sampled from a human donor with alopecia areata. Each CDR3 is given with its conserved first and last residue. The order of the fields is J gene, clone size, V gene, D gene, CDR3 DNA, CDR3 protein. The D gene is left open where the match is weak. A row's size may be missing; if present it is once, few, many or a size class.

j_gene: TRBJ1-5; abundance: NA; v_gene: TRBV5-1; d_gene: NA; CDR3nt: TGCGCCAGCAGCTTGGAGGGGGACTACTATCAGCCCCAGCATTTT; CDR3aa: CASSLEGDYYQPQHF
j_gene: TRBJ2-5; abundance: few; v_gene: TRBV2; d_gene: TRBD1; CDR3nt: TGTGCCAGCAGTCGACAGGGAGTAGAGACCCAGTACTTC; CDR3aa: CASSRQGVETQYF
j_gene: TRBJ2-2; abundance: NA; v_gene: TRBV19; d_gene: NA; CDR3nt: TGTGCCAGTAGTGAGGCCGGGGAGCTGTTTTTT; CDR3aa: CASSEAGELFF
j_gene: TRBJ1-3; abundance: NA; v_gene: TRBV28; d_gene: NA; CDR3nt: TGTGCCAGCAGTCTATGGGACGCACGCTCTGGAAACACCATATATTTT; CDR3aa: CASSLWDARSGNTIYF
j_gene: TRBJ1-3; abundance: NA; v_gene: TRBV19; d_gene: NA; CDR3nt: TGTGCCATGAACAGGAAAAATTTT; CDR3aa: CAMNRKNF
j_gene: TRBJ2-7; abundance: NA; v_gene: TRBV27; d_gene: NA; CDR3nt: TGTGCCAGCAGTCCGTTACACAACTACGAGCAGTACTTC; CDR3aa: CASSPLHNYEQYF
j_gene: TRBJ2-7; abundance: NA; v_gene: TRBV7-2; d_gene: NA; CDR3nt: TGTGCCAGCAGCTTAATGGGGCGCGAGCAGTACTTC; CDR3aa: CASSLMGREQYF
j_gene: TRBJ1-1; abundance: NA; v_gene: TRBV5-6; d_gene: NA; CDR3nt: TGTGCCAGCAGCTCCTACAGGGTTTACAGCACTGAAGCTTTCTTT; CDR3aa: CASSSYRVYSTEAFF
j_gene: TRBJ2-6; abundance: NA; v_gene: TRBV28; d_gene: NA; CDR3nt: TGTGCCAGCAAAGGGGAGGAATTCTACTCTGGGGCCAACGTCCTGACTTTC; CDR3aa: CASKGEEFYSGANVLTF
j_gene: TRBJ2-3; abundance: few; v_gene: TRBV7-2; d_gene: TRBD2; CDR3nt: TGTGCCAGCAGCTTCCTTAGCGGGAGGGCGGGGTCAGATACGCAGTATTTT; CDR3aa: CASSFLSGRAGSDTQYF
j_gene: TRBJ2-3; abundance: NA; v_gene: TRBV28; d_gene: TRBD1; CDR3nt: TGTGCCAGCAGGACAGGGTCAACAGATACGCAGTATTTT; CDR3aa: CASRTGSTDTQYF
j_gene: TRBJ2-1; abundance: once; v_gene: TRBV10-1; d_gene: TRBD2; CDR3nt: TGCGCCAGCAGTAGCGGGAGGGCCCTTGAGCAGTTCTTC; CDR3aa: CASSSGRALEQFF
j_gene: TRBJ2-1; abundance: NA; v_gene: TRBV7-9; d_gene: NA; CDR3nt: TGTGCCAGCAGCTCCGGGGACCCCCAGTTCTTC; CDR3aa: CASSSGDPQFF
j_gene: TRBJ2-7; abundance: NA; v_gene: TRBV2; d_gene: NA; CDR3nt: TGTGCCAGCAGTGAAACTCCAGCCCCTCCAGCCTACGAGCAGTACTTC; CDR3aa: CASSETPAPPAYEQYF
j_gene: TRBJ1-5; abundance: NA; v_gene: TRBV7-8; d_gene: NA; CDR3nt: TGTGCCACTACGCCCTATGGTGAGGGCAATCAGCCCCAGCATTTT; CDR3aa: CATTPYGEGNQPQHF
j_gene: TRBJ2-7; abundance: NA; v_gene: TRBV5-1; d_gene: TRBD2; CDR3nt: TGCGCCAGCAGCCAACTAGCGGAGGGTGTCTACGAGCAGTACTTC; CDR3aa: CASSQLAEGVYEQYF
j_gene: TRBJ2-7; abundance: few; v_gene: TRBV30; d_gene: NA; CDR3nt: TGTGCCTGGAGTGTGACAGGCTCCTACGAGCAGTACTTC; CDR3aa: CAWSVTGSYEQYF
j_gene: TRBJ1-1; abundance: NA; v_gene: TRBV6-1; d_gene: TRBD1; CDR3nt: TGTGCCAGCAGTGTGTCACAGGGGATGGGGACTGAAGCTTTCTTT; CDR3aa: CASSVSQGMGTEAFF
j_gene: TRBJ2-1; abundance: NA; v_gene: TRBV19; d_gene: NA; CDR3nt: TGTGCCACAGGGTTAGCCTACAATGAGCAGTTCTTC; CDR3aa: CATGLAYNEQFF
j_gene: TRBJ1-4; abundance: NA; v_gene: TRBV28; d_gene: NA; CDR3nt: TGTGCCAGCAGCCCAACAGGGTTCGGTAGTGAAAAACTGTTTTTT; CDR3aa: CASSPTGFGSEKLFF
j_gene: TRBJ1-5; abundance: NA; v_gene: TRBV5-1; d_gene: NA; CDR3nt: TGCGCCAGCAGCTTGGGTGGGGATTCCCAGCCCCAGCATTTT; CDR3aa: CASSLGGDSQPQHF
j_gene: TRBJ1-5; abundance: NA; v_gene: TRBV9; d_gene: TRBD1; CDR3nt: TGTGCCAGCAGTGAAGGGGGCGAAAATCAGCCCCAGCATTTT; CDR3aa: CASSEGGENQPQHF
j_gene: TRBJ2-1; abundance: few; v_gene: TRBV6-5; d_gene: TRBD2; CDR3nt: TGTGCCAGCAGCCGCCGGGAGGGCTACAATGAGCAGTTCTTC; CDR3aa: CASSRREGYNEQFF
j_gene: TRBJ2-7; abundance: NA; v_gene: TRBV7-9; d_gene: NA; CDR3nt: TGTGCCAGCAGCTTAGCTAGCGGTAGCTCCTACGAGCAGTACTTC; CDR3aa: CASSLASGSSYEQYF
j_gene: TRBJ2-5; abundance: medium-sized; v_gene: TRBV7-2; d_gene: NA; CDR3nt: TGTGCCAGCAGCTTAGGACCGAGAGCTGGGGGGGCTGAGACCCAGTACTTC; CDR3aa: CASSLGPRAGGAETQYF
j_gene: TRBJ1-5; abundance: NA; v_gene: TRBV2; d_gene: NA; CDR3nt: TGTGCCAGCGGGGGAGATAGAGGCAATCAGCCCCAGCATTTT; CDR3aa: CASGGDRGNQPQHF
j_gene: TRBJ2-3; abundance: large; v_gene: TRBV28; d_gene: NA; CDR3nt: TGTGCCAGCAGAATCGATAGCACAGATACGCAGTATTTT; CDR3aa: CASRIDSTDTQYF
j_gene: TRBJ1-4; abundance: NA; v_gene: TRBV6-5; d_gene: NA; CDR3nt: TGTGCCAGCAGTCGACAGGACACGCGGGAAAAACTGTTTTTT; CDR3aa: CASSRQDTREKLFF
j_gene: TRBJ2-7; abundance: few; v_gene: TRBV9; d_gene: TRBD2; CDR3nt: TGTGCCAGCAGCGTAGGTCCTAGCGGGGGCTACGAGCAGTACTTC; CDR3aa: CASSVGPSGGYEQYF
j_gene: TRBJ2-7; abundance: few; v_gene: TRBV5-6; d_gene: NA; CDR3nt: TGTGCCAGCAGCTTCAGCAGGGAGCAGTACTTC; CDR3aa: CASSFSREQYF
j_gene: TRBJ2-2; abundance: NA; v_gene: TRBV7-2; d_gene: NA; CDR3nt: TGTGCCAGCAGCAGGTGGGCTTCGAACACCGGGGAGCTGTTTTTT; CDR3aa: CASSRWASNTGELFF
j_gene: TRBJ2-2; abundance: once; v_gene: TRBV29-1; d_gene: NA; CDR3nt: TGCAGCGTTGAGTACGGGAACACCGGGGAGCTGTTTTTT; CDR3aa: CSVEYGNTGELFF
j_gene: TRBJ2-1; abundance: NA; v_gene: TRBV29-1; d_gene: TRBD2; CDR3nt: TGCAGCGTAGAAGGACTAGCGGGATCGTCCCTATTCTTC; CDR3aa: CSVEGLAGSSLFF
j_gene: TRBJ2-1; abundance: NA; v_gene: TRBV5-1; d_gene: NA; CDR3nt: TGCGCCAGCAGCTTGGTCGGCAACTCGGGGACCAATGAGCAGTTCTTC; CDR3aa: CASSLVGNSGTNEQFF
j_gene: TRBJ1-1; abundance: NA; v_gene: TRBV7-2; d_gene: NA; CDR3nt: TGTGCCAGCAGCTGGGGTCGTCTGAACACTGAAGCTTTCTTT; CDR3aa: CASSWGRLNTEAFF
j_gene: TRBJ2-3; abundance: NA; v_gene: TRBV5-1; d_gene: TRBD2; CDR3nt: TGCGCCAGCAGCCCTGCTAGCGGGGCAGATACGCAGTATTTT; CDR3aa: CASSPASGADTQYF
j_gene: TRBJ2-5; abundance: NA; v_gene: TRBV28; d_gene: TRBD2; CDR3nt: TGTGCCAGCACCCTCGCGACTAGCGGGGGAGAGACCCAGTACTTC; CDR3aa: CASTLATSGGETQYF
j_gene: TRBJ2-7; abundance: few; v_gene: TRBV29-1; d_gene: NA; CDR3nt: TGCAGCGTCGGAGGACAGTACGAGCAGTACTTC; CDR3aa: CSVGGQYEQYF
j_gene: TRBJ2-7; abundance: NA; v_gene: TRBV6-5; d_gene: TRBD1; CDR3nt: TGTGCCAGCAGTTACTCGGGGACAGGAACCTACGAGCAGTACTTC; CDR3aa: CASSYSGTGTYEQYF
j_gene: TRBJ1-6; abundance: NA; v_gene: TRBV2; d_gene: NA; CDR3nt: TGTGCCAGCAGTGGACTGGGGTCTTCACCCCTCCACTTT; CDR3aa: CASSGLGSSPLHF
j_gene: TRBJ2-5; abundance: NA; v_gene: TRBV7-9; d_gene: TRBD1; CDR3nt: TGTGCCAGCAGCTTCATCGGACAGGGAGAGACCCAGTACTTC; CDR3aa: CASSFIGQGETQYF
j_gene: TRBJ1-2; abundance: NA; v_gene: TRBV18; d_gene: NA; CDR3nt: TGTGCCAGCTCACCCGGGACTGAATATGGCTACACCTTC; CDR3aa: CASSPGTEYGYTF
j_gene: TRBJ2-2; abundance: NA; v_gene: TRBV7-2; d_gene: NA; CDR3nt: TGTGCCAGCAGCTTACTAGGGAACGGGGAGCTGTTTTTT; CDR3aa: CASSLLGNGELFF
j_gene: TRBJ1-4; abundance: NA; v_gene: TRBV7-9; d_gene: NA; CDR3nt: TGTGCCAGCAGCTTCGCCCTCCGAACCTCAACTAATGAAAAACTGTTTTTT; CDR3aa: CASSFALRTSTNEKLFF
j_gene: TRBJ2-7; abundance: NA; v_gene: TRBV6-5; d_gene: TRBD2; CDR3nt: TGTGCCAGCAGTTACTCTGGGACTAGCGGGGGTTACGAGCAGTACTTC; CDR3aa: CASSYSGTSGGYEQYF
j_gene: TRBJ2-4; abundance: medium-sized; v_gene: TRBV5-6; d_gene: NA; CDR3nt: TGTGCCAGCAGCTTGGGAAACATTCAGTACTTC; CDR3aa: CASSLGNIQYF
j_gene: TRBJ2-5; abundance: medium-sized; v_gene: TRBV27; d_gene: NA; CDR3nt: TGTGCCAGCAGTTTAGAAGTGAACGACCAAGAGACCCAGTACTTC; CDR3aa: CASSLEVNDQETQYF
j_gene: TRBJ2-1; abundance: NA; v_gene: TRBV7-3; d_gene: TRBD2; CDR3nt: TGTGCCAGCAGTTTTCTCGCAGGCGGGGGGCGAAACAATGAGCAGTTCTTC; CDR3aa: CASSFLAGGGRNNEQFF
j_gene: TRBJ2-7; abundance: few; v_gene: TRBV29-1; d_gene: TRBD1; CDR3nt: TGCAGCGTCTTGACAGGGTCGAACGAGCAGTACTTC; CDR3aa: CSVLTGSNEQYF
j_gene: TRBJ2-1; abundance: once; v_gene: TRBV19; d_gene: NA; CDR3nt: TGTGCCAGTAAGGGCGGATATGGGGGCAATGAGCAGTTCTTC; CDR3aa: CASKGGYGGNEQFF
j_gene: TRBJ1-2; abundance: NA; v_gene: TRBV5-6; d_gene: NA; CDR3nt: TGTGCCAGCAGCTTGGAGGCATTTTATGGCTACACCTTC; CDR3aa: CASSLEAFYGYTF
j_gene: TRBJ1-1; abundance: NA; v_gene: TRBV29-1; d_gene: TRBD1; CDR3nt: TGCAGCGTTGGGGGACCGGGACAGGGAAGGATGGGCACTGAAGCTTTCTTT; CDR3aa: CSVGGPGQGRMGTEAFF
j_gene: TRBJ1-2; abundance: NA; v_gene: TRBV28; d_gene: TRBD1; CDR3nt: TGTGCCAGCAGTTTAGTACAGGGGACTTACACCTTC; CDR3aa: CASSLVQGTYTF
j_gene: TRBJ2-1; abundance: NA; v_gene: TRBV5-1; d_gene: TRBD2; CDR3nt: TGCGCCAGCAGCAGGGAGGGAGCGGGAGAAAGCAATGAGCAGTTCTTC; CDR3aa: CASSREGAGESNEQFF